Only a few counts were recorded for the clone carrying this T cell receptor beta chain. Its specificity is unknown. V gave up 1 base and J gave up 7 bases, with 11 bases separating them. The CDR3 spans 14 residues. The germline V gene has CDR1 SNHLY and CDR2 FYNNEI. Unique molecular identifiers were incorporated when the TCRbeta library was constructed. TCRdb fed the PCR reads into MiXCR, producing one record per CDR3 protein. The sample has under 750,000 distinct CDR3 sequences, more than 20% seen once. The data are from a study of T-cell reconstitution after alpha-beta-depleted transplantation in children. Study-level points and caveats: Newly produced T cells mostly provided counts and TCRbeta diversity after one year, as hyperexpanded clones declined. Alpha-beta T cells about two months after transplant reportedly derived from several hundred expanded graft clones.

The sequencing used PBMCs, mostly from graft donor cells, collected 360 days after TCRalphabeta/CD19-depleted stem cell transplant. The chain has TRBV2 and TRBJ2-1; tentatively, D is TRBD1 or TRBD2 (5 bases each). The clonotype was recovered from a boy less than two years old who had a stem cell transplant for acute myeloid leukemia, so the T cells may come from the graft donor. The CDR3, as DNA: TGTGCCAGCAGTGAAGAGGCAGGGAGAAATGAGCAGTTCTTC. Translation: CASSEEAGRNEQFF.